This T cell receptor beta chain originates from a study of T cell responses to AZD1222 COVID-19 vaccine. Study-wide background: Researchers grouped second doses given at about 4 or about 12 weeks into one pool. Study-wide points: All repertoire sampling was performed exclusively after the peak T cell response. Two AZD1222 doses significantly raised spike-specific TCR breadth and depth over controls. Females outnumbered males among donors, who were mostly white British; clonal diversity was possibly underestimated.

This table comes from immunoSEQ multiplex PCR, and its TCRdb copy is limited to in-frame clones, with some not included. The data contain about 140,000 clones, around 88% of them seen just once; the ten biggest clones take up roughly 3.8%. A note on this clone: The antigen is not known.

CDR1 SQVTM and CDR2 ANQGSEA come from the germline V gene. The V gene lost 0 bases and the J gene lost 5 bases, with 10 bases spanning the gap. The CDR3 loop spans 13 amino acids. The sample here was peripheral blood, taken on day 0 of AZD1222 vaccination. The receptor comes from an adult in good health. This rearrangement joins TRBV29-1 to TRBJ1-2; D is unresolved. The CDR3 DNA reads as TGCAGCGTTGAAGAAGAAAGGGTATATGGCTACACCTTC. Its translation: CSVEEERVYGYTF.